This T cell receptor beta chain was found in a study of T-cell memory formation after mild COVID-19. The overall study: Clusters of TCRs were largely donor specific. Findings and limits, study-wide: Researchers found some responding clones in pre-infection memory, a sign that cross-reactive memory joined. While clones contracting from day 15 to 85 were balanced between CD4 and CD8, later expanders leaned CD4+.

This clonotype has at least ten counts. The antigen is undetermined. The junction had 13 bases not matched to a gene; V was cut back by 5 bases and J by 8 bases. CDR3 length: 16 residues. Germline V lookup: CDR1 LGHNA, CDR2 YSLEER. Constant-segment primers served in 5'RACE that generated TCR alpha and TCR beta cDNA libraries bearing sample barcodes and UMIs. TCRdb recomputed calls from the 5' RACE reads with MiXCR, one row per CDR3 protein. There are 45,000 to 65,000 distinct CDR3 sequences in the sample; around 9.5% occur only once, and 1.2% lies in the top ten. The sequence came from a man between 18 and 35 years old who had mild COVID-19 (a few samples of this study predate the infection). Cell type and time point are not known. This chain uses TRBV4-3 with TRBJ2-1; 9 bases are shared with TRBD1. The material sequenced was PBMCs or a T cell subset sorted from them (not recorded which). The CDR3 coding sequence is TGCGCCAGCAGCTACTACCCCGGGACAGGGAGGGATGAGCAGTTCTTC. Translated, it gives CASSYYPGTGRDEQFF.